This T cell receptor beta chain was sequenced in a study of CXCR3-negative and CXCR3-positive naive CD8 T cells. Across the whole study: Cumulative TRB read yield was approximately 135 million, averaging about 1.5 +/- 0.3 million per library.

TRB cDNA was prepared as libraries by UMI-labeled 5' RACE. Following a re-call of the 5' RACE reads, TCRdb has one entry per CDR3 protein and lacks DNA. The listing contains tens of thousands of distinct CDR3 sequences. CDR3 size: 16 residues. Germline values: CDR1 MRHNA, CDR2 SNTAGT. The TCR sequence derives from a human donor in good health. Some clones in this sample may be carry-over from other donors' samples. The chain has TRBV6-4 and TRBJ1-5. Sequencing used memory CD8+ T cells from blood. Here the CDR3 reads CASSDGRDRSNQPQHF.